This TCR beta chain was recovered during a study of shared clonotypes between healthy human individuals. Study-wide context: Three plates each covered CD4 naive and memory; CD8 naive two, CD8 memory one. Overall study results and limits: It was expected that sequencing depth would affect clonotype sharing among donors.

CD8 cells classed as naive were CD45RO-negative and positively selected for CCR7, excluding terminally differentiated effector memory CD45RA+ cells. Trimming cost V 5 bases and J 0 bases; bases outside gene matches: 4. CDR1 is SQVTM and CDR2 is ANQGSEA in the germline V gene. The CDR3 has 14 residues. At the deep level, the assay was run. Clones were read by immunoSEQ multiplex PCR, and TCRdb kept only the in-frame ones, dropping some. The sample records about 2,200,000 clones, more than 85% being singletons. A remark on this clone: Antigen: not known.

The chain has TRBV29-1 and TRBJ2-7; TRBD2 matches 10 bases. The receptor comes from a man aged 18 to 29 in good health. Some clones in this sample may be carry-over from other donors' samples. The sequenced material came from naive CD8+ T cells from PBMCs. CDR3 amino acids: CSVMGLAPSYEQYF. The CDR3 nucleotides are TGCAGCGTTATGGGACTAGCGCCCTCCTACGAGCAGTACTTC.